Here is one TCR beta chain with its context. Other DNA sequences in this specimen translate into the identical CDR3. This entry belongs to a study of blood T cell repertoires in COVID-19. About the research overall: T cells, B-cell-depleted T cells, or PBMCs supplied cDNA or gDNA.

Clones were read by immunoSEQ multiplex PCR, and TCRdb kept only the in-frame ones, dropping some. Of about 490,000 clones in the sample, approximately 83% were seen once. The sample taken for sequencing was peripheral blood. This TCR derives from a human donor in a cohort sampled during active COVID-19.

The CDR3 loop is CASSRTGGTEAFF. CDR3 sequence (DNA): TGTGCCAGCAGCAGGACAGGGGGCACTGAAGCTTTCTTT. V usage is TRBV3-1 (or the pseudogene TRBV3-2) and J usage is TRBJ1-1; TRBD1 matches at 10 bases. The germline CDR1 and CDR2 sequences are LGHDT and YNNKEL (reference sequence). The CDR3 is 13 amino acids. J gave up 4 bases and V 5 bases, and 1 base lay outside the gene matches.